These 22 T cell receptor beta chains share one sample of origin, sequenced in a study of somatic mutations in cytotoxic T cells in rheumatoid arthritis. TCRdb's table, derived via immunoSEQ multiplex PCR, lists solely in-frame clones and lacks some. Altogether approximately 15,000 clones are present, roughly 80% being singletons, with the ten largest covering 4.5% to 5.5%. Sequenced material: CD8+ T cells sorted from blood. These TCRs come from an adult with rheumatoid arthritis.

The gene calls are TRBV6-6 and TRBJ2-3; a possible D gene is TRBD2 (6 bases). The V end lost 6 bases, the J end lost 1 base, and 14 bases lay between the germline ends. This CDR3 comprises 15 residues. Germline lookup yields CDR1 MNHNY and CDR2 SVGAGI (reference sequence). In DNA, the CDR3 is TGTGCCAGCAGCCTCGATGGCGGGGGCACAGATACGCAGTATTTT. Translation gives CASSLDGGGTDTQYF.

This clone appeared a single time. The chain has TRBV5-5 and TRBJ1-1, with D tentatively TRBD1 (5 bases). The CDR3 is 13 amino acids. Per germline, CDR1 SGHKS and CDR2 YYEKEE (reference sequence). The ends were cut back, 0 bases at V and 6 bases at J, with 9 bases in the middle. The CDR3 DNA reads as TGTGCCAGCAGCTTGGACGACAGTGCTGAAGCTTTCTTT. Its protein is CASSLDDSAEAFF.

The CDR3 DNA reads TGTGCCATCAGTCTGGCAGGAAGCACAGATACGCAGTATTTT. Protein product: CAISLAGSTDTQYF. The chain combines TRBV10-3 with TRBJ2-3, with D unresolved. The germline V gene encodes CDR1 ENHRY and CDR2 SYGVKD. This CDR3 comprises 14 residues. The V and J ends lost 5 bases and 0 bases respectively, with 9 bases between them.

The CDR3 DNA reads TGCAGCGTTGGGTCCGGGACAGCGATCTACGAGCAGTACTTC. This sequence encodes CSVGSGTAIYEQYF. This rearrangement joins TRBV29-1 to TRBJ2-7; 7 nucleotides agree with TRBD1. V was clipped by 4 bases and J by 3 bases; unmatched bases: 9. The CDR3 is made up of 14 amino acids. Germline CDR1 is SQVTM and CDR2 is ANQGSEA.

The chain has TRBV6-1 and TRBJ2-7; TRBD1 might be the D (6 bases). The CDR3 covers 15 residues. CDR1 MNHNS and CDR2 SASEGT come from the germline V gene. The V gene lost 8 bases and the J gene lost 3 bases, with 20 bases spanning the gap. CDR3 sequence (DNA): TGTGCCAGCTCCTTCACCCGGACAGCTATCTACGAGCAGTACTTC. Protein sequence: CASSFTRTAIYEQYF.

The V gene is TRBV5-6, the J gene TRBJ2-5, with 9 nucleotides matching TRBD1. CDR1 is SGHDT and CDR2 is YYEEEE in the germline V gene. With 3 bases clipped from V and 5 bases from J, the junction kept 5 bases outside the gene matches. This CDR3 comprises 14 residues. The CDR3 loop reads CASSSQGAIETQYF. The CDR3, as DNA: TGTGCCAGCAGCTCACAGGGGGCTATCGAGACCCAGTACTTC.

DNA of the CDR3: TGCGCCAGCAGCCAAGACAGGGCAGGGGGCTACACCTTC. This gives the protein CASSQDRAGGYTF. The chain links TRBV4-1 to TRBJ1-2; possible D gene TRBD1, 5 bases. V was pared by 0 bases and J by 8 bases, with 10 bases between. The CDR3 runs to 13 residues. Germline V gene data show CDR1 as MGHRA and CDR2 as YSYEKL.

This chain connects TRBV4-2 to TRBJ2-1; no definite D call. Germline V gene data show CDR1 as LGHNA and CDR2 as YNFKEQ. CDR3 length: 13 residues. The V end lost 5 bases, the J end lost 0 bases, and 5 bases lay between the germline ends. DNA of the CDR3: TGTGCCAGCAGCGCGAGCTCCTACAATGAGCAGTTCTTC. Its protein is CASSASSYNEQFF.

The chain is built from TRBV20-1 and TRBJ2-3; D is unclear. The CDR3 extends over 9 amino acids. Trimming cost V 5 bases and J 5 bases, with 2 bases left between them. Germline loops: CDR1 DFQATT, CDR2 SNEGSKA (reference sequence). The CDR3 here is CSAEDTQYF. CDR3 nucleotide sequence: TGCAGTGCTGAAGATACGCAGTATTTT.

This rearrangement joins TRBV30 to TRBJ2-1; D gene unclear. The germline CDR1 and CDR2 sequences are GTSNPN and SVGIG (reference sequence). The CDR3 is 13 amino acids. Trimming stripped 0 bases from V and 8 bases from J, with 11 bases between. The CDR3 bases are TGTGCCTGGAGTGTACTACGGCCGGATGAGCAGTTCTTC. Translating gives CAWSVLRPDEQFF.

This clone has only a few counts. V is TRBV4-1 and J is TRBJ1-1; D is unresolved. Germline assignment: CDR1 MGHRA and CDR2 YSYEKL. This CDR3 contains 14 residues. Trimming pared 1 base from V and 2 bases from J, leaving 8 bases between. The DNA for the CDR3 is TGCGCCAGCAGCCAAGTCGCAGGCAACACTGAAGCTTTCTTT. Protein: CASSQVAGNTEAFF.

This chain links TRBV4-1 with TRBJ2-1; 9 bases match TRBD1. Germline CDR1 and CDR2: MGHRA and YSYEKL. The CDR3 covers 16 residues. J lost 1 base, V lost 4 bases, and 5 bases had no gene match. CDR3 in amino acids: CASSRRDRASYNEQFF. The CDR3 region has the DNA TGCGCCAGCAGCCGCCGGGACAGGGCTTCCTACAATGAGCAGTTCTTC.

This clone turned up a few times. Here the CDR3 DNA reads TGTGCCAGCAGCTTAGTGGGGGGAGCCTACGAGCAGTACTTC. This gives the protein CASSLVGGAYEQYF. The V gene is TRBV7-9, the J gene TRBJ2-7, with D possibly being TRBD2 (6 bases). Germline V gene lookup returns CDR1 SEHNR and CDR2 FQNEAQ (reference sequence). Trimming removed 1 base from V and 2 bases from J, with 9 bases in between. CDR3 length equals 14 residues.

The chain combines TRBV14 with TRBJ1-2, with D possibly being TRBD1 (5 bases). The germline gives CDR1 SGHDN, CDR2 FVKESK. This CDR3 has 15 residues. V lost 4 bases, J lost 4 bases, and 16 bases lay in between. The CDR3 coding sequence is TGTGCCAGCAGCCCTTATCGGGGGTCCCCCTATGGCTACACCTTC. Its protein is CASSPYRGSPYGYTF.

The chain is built from TRBV6-4 and TRBJ1-2; TRBD1 matches at 8 bases. The germline CDR1 and CDR2 sequences are MRHNA and SNTAGT. The CDR3 is 14 amino acids. J gave up 4 bases and V 7 bases, and 8 bases lay outside the gene matches. This CDR3 is CASTAGTGPYGYTF. For the CDR3, the DNA is TGTGCCAGCACCGCCGGGACAGGACCCTATGGCTACACCTTC.

The chain has TRBV13 and TRBJ2-5, with D possibly matching TRBD2 (6 bases). The CDR3 runs 16 residues. Trimming pared 8 bases from V and 3 bases from J, leaving 22 bases between. CDR1 and CDR2 (germline): PRHDT, FYEKMQ (reference sequence). The CDR3: CASSLGERASKETQYF. In DNA form, the CDR3 reads TGTGCCAGCTCCCTTGGGGAGCGGGCTTCTAAAGAGACCCAGTACTTC.

The rearrangement joins TRBV2 to TRBJ2-1; D may be TRBD1 (6 bases). The germline gives CDR1 SNHLY, CDR2 FYNNEI. V lost 9 bases and J 8 bases, leaving 26 bases between the germline ends. The CDR3 runs to 16 residues. The CDR3 here is CASLPHRQEVYDEQFF. The CDR3 DNA is TGTGCCAGTCTCCCCCATCGACAGGAGGTTTACGATGAGCAGTTCTTC.

The V call is TRBV15, the J call TRBJ1-2; weak D call: TRBD1 (5 bases). Trimming took 6 bases from V and 5 from J, leaving 13 bases between them. Germline loops: CDR1 LNHNV, CDR2 YYDKDF (reference sequence). There are 13 residues in the CDR3. CDR3 loop: CATRTQGLYGYTF. The DNA for the CDR3 is TGTGCCACCAGGACCCAGGGATTGTATGGCTACACCTTC. The complete variable domain, with remaining parts taken from reference TRBV15 and TRBJ1-2, reads DAMVIQNPRYQVTQFGKPVTLSCSQTLNHNVMYWYQQKSSQAPKLLFHYYDKDFNNEADTPDNFQSRRPNTSFCFLDIRSPGLGDTAMYLCATRTQGLYGYTFGSGTRLTVV.

This clone was seen a few times. The genes are TRBV9 and TRBJ1-4; 7 bases fit TRBD1. In germline, CDR1 is SGDLS, CDR2 YYNGEE. Unmatched junction bases numbered 6, after V lost 3 bases and J lost 7 bases. The CDR3 is 14 amino acids. Written as DNA, the CDR3 is TGTGCCAGCAGCGCAACAGGGGAGGGTGAAAAACTGTTTTTT. This sequence encodes CASSATGEGEKLFF.

The V and J genes are TRBV9 and TRBJ2-3, with 12 bases matching TRBD2. The CDR3 extends over 17 amino acids. Germline V gene lookup returns CDR1 SGDLS and CDR2 YYNGEE. Germline trimming cut 0 bases from V and 6 bases from J; bases unmatched to any gene: 8. In DNA, the CDR3 is TGTGCCAGCAGCGTAGGAGGACTAGCGGGGCCACGGGATACGCAGTATTTT. Its translation: CASSVGGLAGPRDTQYF.

The chain is built from TRBV7-9 and TRBJ1-5; TRBD1 agrees at 7 bases. The V segment lost 5 bases and the J segment 5 bases; nucleotides outside the gene matches: 3. Germline V lookup: CDR1 SEHNR, CDR2 FQNEAQ (reference sequence). There are 13 residues in the CDR3. The CDR3 DNA reads as TGTGCCAGCAGCCCCACAGGGGATCAGCCCCAGCATTTT. Translating gives CASSPTGDQPQHF.

The rearrangement links TRBV4-1 to TRBJ1-1, with TRBD1 as a possible D gene (5 bases). Germline V gene lookup returns CDR1 MGHRA and CDR2 YSYEKL. V lost 8 bases and J 4 bases, leaving 11 bases between the germline ends. CDR3 length: 12 amino acids. The CDR3, as DNA: TGCGCCAGCGGGAGGGGTGGCACTGAAGCTTTCTTT. This translates into CASGRGGTEAFF.